The TCR beta chain described here comes from a study of T-cell reconstitution after alpha-beta-depleted transplantation in children. Overall study results and limits: When one year had passed after transplant, most T-cell counts and diversity came from newly produced T cells.

Concerning this clonotype itself: Its antigen is unidentified.

As it was prepared, the TCRbeta library received unique molecular identifiers. TCRdb ran MiXCR on the PCR reads and lists one entry per CDR3 protein. The data hold more than 100,000 distinct CDR3 sequences, with more than 20% observed a single time. This CDR3 comprises 13 residues. Trimming removed 6 bases at V and 0 bases at J, with 9 bases between. Germline CDR1 is DFQATT and CDR2 is SNEGSKA (reference sequence). This sample comprised PBMCs, mostly from graft donor cells, obtained 180 days after TCRalphabeta/CD19-depleted stem cell transplant. The gene calls are TRBV20-1 and TRBJ1-5; maybe TRBD1 (6 bases). This sequence was found in a male patient between 2 and 9 years old who had a stem cell transplant for chronic granulomatous disease, so the T cells may come from the graft donor. The CDR3 DNA reads TGCAGTGCAACCAGGGGTAGCAATCAGCCCCAGCATTTT. Protein sequence: CSATRGSNQPQHF.